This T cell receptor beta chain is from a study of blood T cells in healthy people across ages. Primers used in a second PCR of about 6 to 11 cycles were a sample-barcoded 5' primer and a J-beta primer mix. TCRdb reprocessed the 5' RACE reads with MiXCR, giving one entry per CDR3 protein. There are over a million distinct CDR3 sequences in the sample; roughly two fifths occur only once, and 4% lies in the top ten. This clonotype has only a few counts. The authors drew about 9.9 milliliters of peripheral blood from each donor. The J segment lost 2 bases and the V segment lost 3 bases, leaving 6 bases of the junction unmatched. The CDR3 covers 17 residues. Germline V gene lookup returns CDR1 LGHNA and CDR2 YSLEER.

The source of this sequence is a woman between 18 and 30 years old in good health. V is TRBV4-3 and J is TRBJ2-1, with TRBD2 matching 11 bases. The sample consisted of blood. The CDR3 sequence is CASSQFWGLAAYNEQFF. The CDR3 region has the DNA TGCGCCAGCAGCCAGTTCTGGGGACTAGCGGCCTACAATGAGCAGTTCTTC.